The present TCR beta chain was sequenced within a study of Tregs in tolerant kidney transplant recipients. As for this clone: Its target is unknown.

General study findings and limits: Donor-specific Treg expansion exceeded global Treg expansion in tolerant patients, suggesting antigen drive. Biological reproducibility was not directly addressed, but technical replication error appeared minimal. For some patients, primers changed over time, blocking nucleotide-level comparison.

After removal of 5 bases from V and 6 bases from J, the junction contained 9 bases not matched to a gene. This CDR3 comprises 14 residues. Germline V CDR1 and CDR2: SEHNR, FQNEAQ (reference sequence). CD4+CD25+CD127- Tregs, CD4+CD25- non-Tregs, CD4 and CD8 cells were sorted. Here immunoSEQ multiplex PCR was the method, and the copy in TCRdb shows in-frame clones only, minus some. The repertoire holds about 77,000 clones, with roughly 98% as singletons. This chain connects TRBV7-9 to TRBJ1-2, with TRBD1 matching 7 bases. The material was CD4+ T cells from blood, obtained before the transplant. This sequence was found in a human donor who received a combined kidney and bone marrow transplant. The CDR3 sequence is CASSVNRGGDGYTF. For the CDR3, the DNA is TGTGCCAGCAGCGTTAACAGGGGAGGAGATGGCTACACCTTC.